The T cell receptor (beta chain) under discussion was sequenced for a study of T cell responses to AZD1222 COVID-19 vaccine. Whole-study findings and limits: Of the AZD1222 recipients, only six were seropositive at baseline. It was only after the peak T cell response that any repertoires were sampled. Nearly half of unique spike-specific TCRs reportedly avoided B.1.351 and B.1.1.7 mutated regions.

Sequencing was performed with immunoSEQ multiplex PCR; in TCRdb, only in-frame clones are kept and a portion is missing. The sample shows approximately 140,000 clones, approximately 78% of them seen only once. Germline V gene lookup returns CDR1 SGHTA and CDR2 FQGNSA. V shed 5 bases, J shed 2 bases, and the junction held 6 bases outside the gene matches. This CDR3 has 15 residues. Turning to this clone: Antigen unknown.

This receptor was identified in an adult in good health. The sample here was peripheral blood, taken on day 0 of MenACWY control vaccination. V and J are TRBV7-2 and TRBJ2-3; 8 nucleotides line up with TRBD2. This CDR3 is CASSRTGGPTDTQYF. The CDR3 DNA is TGTGCCAGCAGCCGGACGGGGGGGCCCACAGATACGCAGTATTTT.